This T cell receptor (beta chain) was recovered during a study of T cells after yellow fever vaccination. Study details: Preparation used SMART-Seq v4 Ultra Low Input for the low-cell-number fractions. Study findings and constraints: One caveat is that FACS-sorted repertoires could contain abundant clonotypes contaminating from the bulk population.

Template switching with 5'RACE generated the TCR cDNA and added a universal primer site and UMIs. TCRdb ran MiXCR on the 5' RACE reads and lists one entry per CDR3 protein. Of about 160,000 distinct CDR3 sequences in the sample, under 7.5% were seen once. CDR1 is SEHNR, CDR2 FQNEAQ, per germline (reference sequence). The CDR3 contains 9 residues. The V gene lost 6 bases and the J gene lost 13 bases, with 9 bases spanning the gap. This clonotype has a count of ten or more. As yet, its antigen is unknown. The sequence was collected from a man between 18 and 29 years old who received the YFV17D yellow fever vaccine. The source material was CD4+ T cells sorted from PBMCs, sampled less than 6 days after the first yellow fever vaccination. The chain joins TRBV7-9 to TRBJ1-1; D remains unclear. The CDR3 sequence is CASRSLGFF. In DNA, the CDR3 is TGTGCCAGCAGATCTTTGGGTTTCTTT.